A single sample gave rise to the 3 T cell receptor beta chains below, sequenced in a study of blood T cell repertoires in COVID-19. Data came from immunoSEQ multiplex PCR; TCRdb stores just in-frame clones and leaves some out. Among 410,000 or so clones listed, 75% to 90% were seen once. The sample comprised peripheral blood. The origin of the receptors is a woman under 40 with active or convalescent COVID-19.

CDR3: CASSLGSGTSGRGGSYEQYF. The CDR3 region has the DNA TGCGCCAGCAGCTTAGGCTCCGGGACTAGCGGGAGGGGGGGCTCCTACGAGCAGTACTTC. The rearrangement links TRBV5-1 to TRBJ2-7, with 16 bases aligning to TRBD2. Trimming took 2 bases from V and 0 from J; bases not matched to a gene: 11. The CDR3 runs 20 residues. Germline values: CDR1 SGHRS, CDR2 YFSETQ.

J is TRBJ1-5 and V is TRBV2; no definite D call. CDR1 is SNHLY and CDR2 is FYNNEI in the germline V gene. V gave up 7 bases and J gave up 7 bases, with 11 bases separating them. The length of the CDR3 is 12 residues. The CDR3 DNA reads TGTGCCAGCACCCGGGGTGAACAGCCCCAGCATTTT. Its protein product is CASTRGEQPQHF.

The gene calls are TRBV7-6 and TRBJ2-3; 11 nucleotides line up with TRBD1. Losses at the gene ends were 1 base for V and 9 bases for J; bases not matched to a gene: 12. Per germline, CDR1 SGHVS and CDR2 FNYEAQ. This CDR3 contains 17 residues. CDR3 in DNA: TGTGCCAGCAGCTTAGATTTCCCCCGGACAGGGGGCGGAACGCAGTATTTT. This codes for CASSLDFPRTGGGTQYF.